One and the same sample provided the 15 T cell receptor beta chains below, sequenced in a study of beta chain features in type 1 diabetes. Reverse transcribing all isolated RNA meant expressed TCRB transcripts were sequenced. The protocol was immunoSEQ multiplex PCR, while the TCRdb copy is restricted to in-frame clones and leaves out a portion. The sample yields 150,000 to 190,000 clones, around 8.5% seen once. The specimen was central memory CD4+ T cells from blood. The origin of the receptors is a man aged 18 to 30 in good health.

This clone was detected only a few times. The chain employs TRBV5-1 and TRBJ1-1, with TRBD1 identical over 7 bases. Germline V gene lookup returns CDR1 SGHRS and CDR2 YFSETQ. This CDR3 spans 14 amino acids. V lost 4 bases to trimming and J lost 1 base; unmatched junction nucleotides: 4. The DNA for the CDR3 is TGCGCCAGCAGCGGGACAGAAAAGAACACTGAAGCTTTCTTT. The encoded protein is CASSGTEKNTEAFF.

V and J are TRBV30 and TRBJ1-2; no clear D gene. The CDR3 sequence is 14 residues long. V dropped 0 bases and J dropped 0 bases, with 8 bases sitting between them. The germline V gene encodes CDR1 GTSNPN and CDR2 SVGIG (reference sequence). The DNA of the CDR3 is TGTGCCTGGAGTGTAACCTCAGCTAACTATGGCTACACCTTC. The encoded protein is CAWSVTSANYGYTF.

The table lists this clone with a few counts. The rearrangement joins TRBV5-1 to TRBJ2-5; no reliable D call. V lost 2 bases to trimming and J lost 5 bases, with 16 bases between them. The germline V gene has CDR1 SGHRS and CDR2 YFSETQ. CDR3 length equals 15 residues. The CDR3 spells CASSFLNLAGETQYF. CDR3 nucleotides: TGCGCCAGCAGCTTCCTAAATTTAGCTGGGGAGACCCAGTACTTC.

This sequence joins TRBV7-2 and TRBJ2-2; 7 positions agree with TRBD1. The germline V gene encodes CDR1 SGHTA and CDR2 FQGNSA. V lost 2 bases to trimming and J lost 6 bases; unmatched junction nucleotides: 6. This CDR3 has 15 amino acids. CDR3 loop: CASSLSQGVAGELFF. CDR3 nucleotide sequence: TGTGCCAGCAGCTTATCGCAGGGGGTCGCCGGGGAGCTGTTTTTT.

The genes are TRBV7-9 and TRBJ1-1; no clear D gene. The CDR3 is 15 amino acids. Trimming removed 1 base at V and 4 bases at J, with 13 bases between. Germline assignment: CDR1 SEHNR and CDR2 FQNEAQ (reference sequence). The CDR3 region is CASSLGGPAGTEAFF. The DNA for the CDR3 is TGTGCCAGCAGCTTAGGTGGTCCTGCCGGCACTGAAGCTTTCTTT.

This clone has just a few counts. This chain uses TRBV19 with TRBJ2-7, with D possibly matching TRBD1 (6 bases). CDR1 and CDR2 (germline): LNHDA, SQIVND (reference sequence). V was clipped by 5 bases and J by 5 bases, with 22 bases between them. This CDR3 region has 16 residues. In DNA, the CDR3 is TGTGCCAGTAGTGCCTTATCGAACACAGGGTATGACGAGCAGTACTTC. This codes for CASSALSNTGYDEQYF.

The V call is TRBV30, the J call TRBJ1-2; TRBD1 might be the D (5 bases). Looked up from germline, CDR1 is GTSNPN and CDR2 is SVGIG (reference sequence). The CDR3 loop spans 13 amino acids. Written as DNA, the CDR3 is TGTGCTTGGGGGTCAGGAGAGGGCTATGGCTACACCTTC. This gives the protein CAWGSGEGYGYTF.

In this sample, this clone turned up many times. The chain employs TRBV10-3 and TRBJ2-5; 8 nucleotides match TRBD1. With 2 bases clipped from V and 7 bases from J, the junction kept 9 bases outside the gene matches. Germline CDR1 ENHRY, CDR2 SYGVKD. The CDR3 sequence is 15 residues long. In nucleotides, the CDR3 is TGTGCCATCAGTGAGGGGGGGACAGGAGGAGTGACCCAGTACTTC. Translation: CAISEGGTGGVTQYF.

Many counts were recorded for this clone. V gene TRBV7-2 combines with J gene TRBJ2-3; D gene unclear. The V gene lost 0 bases and the J gene lost 8 bases, with 18 bases spanning the gap. The CDR3 extends over 16 amino acids. Germline V gives CDR1 SGHTA, CDR2 FQGNSA. The CDR3 protein is CASSLASGFIYGTQYF. The CDR3 DNA follows: TGTGCCAGCAGCTTAGCGTCAGGATTTATCTACGGTACGCAGTATTTT.

This chain uses TRBV4-2 with TRBJ1-1; 7 positions match TRBD1. This CDR3 is 15 amino acids long. The germline V gene has CDR1 LGHNA and CDR2 YNFKEQ. V shed 1 base and J 7 bases; nucleotides not matched to a gene: 9. In DNA, the CDR3 is TGTGCCAGCAGCCAAGTAACACAGGGGCGGGATGAAGCTTTCTTT. It yields the protein CASSQVTQGRDEAFF.

The rearrangement uses TRBV5-1 and TRBJ2-7, with a possible D match to TRBD1 (5 bases). Germline CDR1 SGHRS, CDR2 YFSETQ. The CDR3 totals 15 residues. V lost 4 bases to trimming and J lost 3 bases, with 17 bases between them. The CDR3 loop is CASSPRQGGIYEQYF. CDR3 bases: TGCGCCAGCAGCCCCCGGCAGGGTGGCATCTACGAGCAGTACTTC.

The sample holds many counts of this clone. The chain links TRBV23-1 to TRBJ2-7; 8 bases match TRBD1. TRBV23-1 is treated as an ORF (open reading frame) with a function not yet certain. J gave up 3 bases and V 7 bases, and 8 bases lay outside the gene matches. The CDR3 consists of 14 residues. CDR3 coding DNA: TGCGCCAGCACCCGGACAGGGACTGACTACGAGCAGTACTTC. This gives the protein CASTRTGTDYEQYF.

This clone was picked up a small number of times. The V and J genes are TRBV6-7 and TRBJ2-7; D possibly corresponds to TRBD1 (6 bases). TRBV6-7 is filed as an ORF, its function uncertain. Deletions cut 2 bases from V and 5 bases from J, with 13 bases between. The CDR3 runs to 14 residues. The CDR3 reads CASSYRDKANEQYF. As DNA, the CDR3 is TGTGCCAGCAGTTACCGGGACAAAGCCAACGAGCAGTACTTC.

The V gene is TRBV5-6, the J gene TRBJ1-1; 7 bases line up with TRBD1. Germline V lookup: CDR1 SGHDT, CDR2 YYEEEE. Trimming took 0 bases from V and 9 from J; bases not matched to a gene: 11. CDR3 size: 15 residues. The CDR3 protein is CASSLEVLGQSKAFF. CDR3 coding DNA: TGTGCCAGCAGCTTGGAGGTGTTGGGACAGAGTAAAGCTTTCTTT.

This sequence joins TRBV5-4 and TRBJ2-7; 8 positions match TRBD2. The CDR3 loop spans 13 amino acids. Germline CDR1 is SGHNT and CDR2 is YYREEE (reference sequence). V was pared by 0 bases and J by 5 bases, with 1 base of the junction left unmatched. The CDR3 sequence: CASSLELADEQYF. The CDR3 DNA reads TGTGCCAGCAGCTTGGAACTAGCGGACGAGCAGTACTTC.